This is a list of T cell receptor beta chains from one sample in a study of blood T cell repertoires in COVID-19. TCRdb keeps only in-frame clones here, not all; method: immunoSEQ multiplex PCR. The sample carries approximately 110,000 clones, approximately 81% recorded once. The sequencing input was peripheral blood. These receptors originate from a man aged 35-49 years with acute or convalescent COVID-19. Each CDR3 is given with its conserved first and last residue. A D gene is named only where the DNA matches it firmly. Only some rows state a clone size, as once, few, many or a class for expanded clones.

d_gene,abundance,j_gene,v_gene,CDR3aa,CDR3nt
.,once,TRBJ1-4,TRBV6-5,CASSPGRGGEKLFF,TGTGCCAGCAGTCCGGGCAGGGGCGGGGAAAAACTGTTTTTT
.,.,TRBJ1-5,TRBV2,CASSAGPVNSNQPQHF,TGTGCCAGCAGTGCTGGCCCAGTTAATAGCAATCAGCCCCAGCATTTT
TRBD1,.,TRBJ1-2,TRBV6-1,CASGTLQGMSYGYTF,TGTGCCAGCGGGACCCTACAGGGGATGTCCTATGGCTACACCTTC
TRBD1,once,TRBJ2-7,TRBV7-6,CASSLGGTGGEQYF,TGTGCCAGCAGCTTAGGGGGGACAGGGGGCGAGCAGTACTTC
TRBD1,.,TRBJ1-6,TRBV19,CASSRPQGAMGNSPLHF,TGTGCCAGTAGCCGACCCCAGGGGGCCATGGGGAATTCACCCCTCCACTTT
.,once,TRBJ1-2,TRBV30,CAWRGGSGPYGYTF,TGTGCCTGGAGGGGAGGGTCAGGACCATATGGCTACACCTTC
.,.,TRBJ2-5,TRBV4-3,CASSLRGRGETQYF,TGCGCCAGCAGCCTAAGGGGGAGAGGTGAGACCCAGTACTTC
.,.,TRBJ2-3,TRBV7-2,CASSLVEGDTQYF,TGTGCCAGCAGCTTAGTTGAGGGAGATACGCAGTATTTT
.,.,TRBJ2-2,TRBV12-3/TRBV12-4,CASRDSYTGELFF,TGTGCCAGCAGGGACAGCTACACCGGGGAGCTGTTTTTT
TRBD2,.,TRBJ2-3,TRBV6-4,CASSGGGATDTQYF,TGTGCCAGCAGTGGCGGGGGGGCCACAGATACGCAGTATTTT
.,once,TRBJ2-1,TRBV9,CASSVWGGAGNEQFF,TGTGCCAGCAGCGTCTGGGGGGGCGCGGGGAATGAGCAGTTCTTC